This T cell receptor beta chain comes out of a study of technical replicates of blood from several donors. Profiling relied on immunoSEQ multiplex PCR, and the TCRdb table lists in-frame clones only, not all of them. The table records about 82,000 clones, roughly 95% of them present only once. The V gene end was trimmed by 5 bases and the J gene end by 5 bases; junction bases not matched to a gene: 14. CDR1 and CDR2 from the germline V gene are SEHNR and FQNEAQ (reference sequence). The CDR3 contains 17 residues. Sequenced material: T cells isolated from PBMCs. The source is a human donor in good health. The chain combines TRBV7-9 with TRBJ2-5; 10 bases map to TRBD2. CDR3 loop: CASSPRGLAGVGETQYF. The CDR3 DNA sequence: TGTGCCAGCAGCCCCCGGGGGCTAGCGGGAGTCGGGGAGACCCAGTACTTC.